This T cell receptor beta chain stems from a study of blood T cell repertoires in COVID-19. Study as a whole: PBMCs, B-cell-depleted T cells, or T cells provided the cDNA or gDNA that made up the material.

The V and J ends lost 4 bases and 5 bases, in that order; junction bases with no gene match: 5. This CDR3 has 13 residues. Germline V gene lookup returns CDR1 SGHRS and CDR2 YFSETQ. Profiling relied on immunoSEQ multiplex PCR, and the TCRdb table lists in-frame clones only, not all of them. Among fewer than 450,000 clones listed, roughly 88% were seen once. The receptor was isolated from a woman aged 50 to 60 with COVID-19, enrolled during active disease. The source material was peripheral blood. The chain links TRBV5-1 to TRBJ1-1; 7 positions agree with TRBD1. The CDR3 sequence: CASSPDRATEAFF. The CDR3 DNA reads as TGCGCCAGCAGCCCTGACAGGGCTACTGAAGCTTTCTTT.